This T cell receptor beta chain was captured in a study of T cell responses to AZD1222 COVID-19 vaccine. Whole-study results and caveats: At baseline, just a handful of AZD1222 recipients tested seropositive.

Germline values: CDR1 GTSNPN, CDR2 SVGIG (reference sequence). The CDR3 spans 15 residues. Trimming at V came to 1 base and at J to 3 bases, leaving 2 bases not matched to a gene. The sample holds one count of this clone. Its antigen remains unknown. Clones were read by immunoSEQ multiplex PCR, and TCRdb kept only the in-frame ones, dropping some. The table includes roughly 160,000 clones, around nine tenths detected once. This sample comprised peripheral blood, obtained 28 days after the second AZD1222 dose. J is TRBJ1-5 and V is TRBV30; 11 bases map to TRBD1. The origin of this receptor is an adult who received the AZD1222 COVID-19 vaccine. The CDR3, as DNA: TGTGCCTGGAGTGGGACAGGGGGCTTCAATCAGCCCCAGCATTTT. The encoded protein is CAWSGTGGFNQPQHF.